This T cell receptor (beta chain) was identified in a study of T cells after yellow fever vaccination. General study results and limits: Any FACS-sorted repertoire could hold abundant clonotypes that contaminate it from the bulk population.

This clonotype showed up just a few times. Antigen specificity is unknown. TCRdb independently ran MiXCR on the 5' RACE reads; one entry per CDR3 protein. In the table there are under 300,000 distinct CDR3 sequences, around 13% of which are singletons. Germline CDR1 and CDR2: MNHNS and SASEGT. The CDR3 covers 14 residues. The V and J ends lost 5 bases and 7 bases, in that order; junction bases with no gene match: 7. This TCR was sampled from a man aged 25-40 years who received the YFV17D yellow fever vaccine. The J gene is TRBJ2-1, the V gene TRBV6-1, with TRBD2 identical over 8 bases. Material: CD4+ T cells sorted from PBMCs, obtained 45 days after the yellow fever booster vaccination. CDR3: CASSLREGWNEQFF. CDR3 in DNA: TGTGCCAGCAGTCTCCGGGAGGGTTGGAATGAGCAGTTCTTC.